This T cell receptor (beta chain) was captured in a study of shared clonotypes between healthy human individuals. Study-wide results and caveats: When compared with the clonotypes that were shared by all four sorted-subset donors, the non-shared clonotypes turned out to have lower generation probabilities. Approximately 4.9% of naive CD4 clonotypes were shared across several donors.

Donors, without exception, were Caucasian adults residing in Nashville, Tennessee. Methods used by the authors: In the immunoSEQ data, sequences were junction-only and lacked quality scores, so filtering differed. The data were produced by immunoSEQ multiplex PCR, yet TCRdb's version contains in-frame clones alone and is incomplete. V, J and clone size derive from that table, while D and trimming were established from the DNA sequence. Of about 380,000 clones detected, about 96% appear once; the ten largest clones hold 0.25% to 0.35%. The V gene lost 5 bases and the J gene lost 5 bases, with 19 bases spanning the gap. CDR3 length: 16 amino acids. Germline loops: CDR1 SGHAT, CDR2 FQNNGV. Concerning this clone: No antigen is known for it.

This chain links TRBV11-2 with TRBJ2-1, with D possibly matching TRBD1 (5 bases). The source of this sequence is a man aged 30 to 45 in good health. Source material: memory CD8+ T cells sorted from blood. Subset reported: CD45RO+ cells pooled with CCR7-negative TemRA cells. For the CDR3, the DNA is TGTGCCAGCAGCCCCTGGGGCCGAAAAAATAACAATGAGCAGTTCTTC. Its protein product is CASSPWGRKNNNEQFF.